This T cell receptor (beta chain) was recorded in a study of OX40 agonist ivuxolimab in advanced cancers. The CDR3 length is 14 residues. Trimming cost V 3 bases and J 6 bases, with 14 bases left between them. Germline CDR1 and CDR2: KGHSH and LQKENI. Clones were sequenced by immunoSEQ multiplex PCR, and TCRdb holds only the in-frame ones, with some missing. The sample carries over 40,000 clones, roughly 84% recorded once. The study, taken as a whole, reports: Clonal expansion was seen in CD4+ and CD8+ blood T cells by week 6 at 0.1 to 3.0 mg/kg.

Concerning this clone itself: Its target is not known.

The chain is built from TRBV18 and TRBJ1-2; D perhaps matches TRBD1 (5 bases). The TCR sequence derives from an adult with an advanced solid tumor such as melanoma, head and neck, liver or kidney cancer. The starting material was CD4+ or CD8+ T cells sorted from blood, obtained in a trial of the OX40 agonist ivuxolimab. The DNA for the CDR3 is TGTGCCAGCTCACCTTCGGGGACGGTTAATGGCTACACCTTC. Amino acid sequence: CASSPSGTVNGYTF.